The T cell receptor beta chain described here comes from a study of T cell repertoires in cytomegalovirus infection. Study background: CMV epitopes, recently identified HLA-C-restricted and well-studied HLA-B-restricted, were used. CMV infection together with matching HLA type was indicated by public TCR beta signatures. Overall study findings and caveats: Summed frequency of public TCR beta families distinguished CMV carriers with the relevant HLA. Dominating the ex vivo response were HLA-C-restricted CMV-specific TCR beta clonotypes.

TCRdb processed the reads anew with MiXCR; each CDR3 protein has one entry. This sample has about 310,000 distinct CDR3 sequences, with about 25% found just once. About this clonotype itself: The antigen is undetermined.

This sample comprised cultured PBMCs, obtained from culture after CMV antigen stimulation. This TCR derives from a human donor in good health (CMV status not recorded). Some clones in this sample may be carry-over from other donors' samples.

CDR3 amino acids: CASSQGGPLQETQYF. In DNA form, the CDR3 reads TGCGCCAGCAGCCAAGGAGGACCGCTACAAGAGACCCAGTACTTC. The genes are TRBV4-1 and TRBJ2-5; D remains ambiguous. CDR3 length: 15 residues. Germline V gives CDR1 MGHRA, CDR2 YSYEKL. V shed 1 base and J shed 2 bases, with 11 bases lying between them.